Included here is one TCR beta chain sequence, with context. Its target is unknown. An end of the junction differs from the germline gene, which may be a read error. The sample is drawn from a study of tumor and adjacent non-tumor tissue in lung cancer. Study-level information: Stage I to III disease affected 9 to 10 men and a handful of women aged about 31 to 85. Around 4 million productive TCRbeta reads were obtained per sample on average. Study-wide points: Tumor repertoires had a smaller top 100 clone share than normal lung.

The CDR3 loop spans 15 amino acids. In germline, CDR1 is MNHNY, CDR2 SVGAGI (reference sequence). The library came from three nested PCR rounds adapted from ARM-PCR protocols. TCRdb used MiXCR to reprocess the multiplex PCR reads, holding one entry per CDR3 protein. The table has more than 85,000 distinct CDR3 sequences, 65% seen once. This sample's RNA came from whole unsorted tissue. This non-tumor lung sample came from over 3 cm beyond the tumor edge. Chemotherapy-naive patients with new lung cancer underwent thoracic surgery in China, August–late 2014. This sequence was found in a young man with non-small cell lung cancer. The rearrangement uses TRBV6-6 and TRBJ1-4; D is uncertain. The sample was distant non-tumor lung tissue. In nucleotides, the CDR3 is TGTACCAGCAGTCTGGAGGGTGCAACTAATGAAAAACTGTTTTTT. This encodes CTSSLEGATNEKLFF.